The next 12 T cell receptor beta chains were all read from a single sample in a study of T cell responses to AZD1222 COVID-19 vaccine (dated by TCRdb to the early 2020s). Library creation used the immunoSEQ multiplex PCR assay. Imported from immuneACCESS, the table was reduced by TCRdb to in-frame sequences with V and J called. These copies leave out some clones; in studies compared against another copy, an unresolved V gene accounts for under half, and the cause of the remainder is not known. In all, the sample holds 150,000 or so clones, and about nine tenths of those were seen once. Approximately 9% of the sample is taken by the ten largest. The meaning of the sample's time point label: about 28 days (+/-7) after the second vaccine dose. Sequencing used peripheral blood, obtained 28 days after the second AZD1222 dose. Receptor source: an adult who received the AZD1222 COVID-19 vaccine.

This clone was seen only once. The chain employs TRBV7-2 and TRBJ2-3; D perhaps matches TRBD2 (5 bases). V lost 0 bases and J lost 3, with 7 bases in between. This CDR3 is built from 14 residues. Germline V gene lookup returns CDR1 SGHTA and CDR2 FQGNSA. The chain's CDR3 is CASSLASGTDTQYF. The CDR3 DNA is TGTGCCAGCAGCTTAGCGAGCGGAACAGATACGCAGTATTTT.

This clone was seen once. The rearrangement joins TRBV19 to TRBJ2-1; 10 bases are shared with TRBD1. Germline V gives CDR1 LNHDA, CDR2 SQIVND (reference sequence). V shed 6 bases, J shed 8 bases, and the junction held 7 bases outside the gene matches. The CDR3 length is 14 residues. The CDR3: CASRETGGSYEQFF. In DNA, the CDR3 is TGTGCCAGTAGAGAGACAGGGGGCTCTTATGAGCAGTTCTTC.

The chain combines TRBV5-1 with TRBJ2-3; D call uncertain. The germline CDR1 and CDR2 sequences are SGHRS and YFSETQ. The CDR3 loop spans 12 amino acids. The V gene lost 2 bases and the J gene lost 4 bases, with 5 bases spanning the gap. The CDR3 coding sequence is TGCGCCAGCAGCTTCTATCCAGATACGCAGTATTTT. Protein: CASSFYPDTQYF.

The J gene is TRBJ1-5, the V gene TRBV19, with 10 bases fitting TRBD1. CDR1 is LNHDA and CDR2 is SQIVND in the germline V gene (reference sequence). CDR3 length: 16 amino acids. Trimming at V came to 5 bases and at J to 6 bases, leaving 10 bases not matched to a gene. The CDR3 region is CASSSTDRGRGQPQHF. DNA for the CDR3: TGTGCCAGTAGTTCAACCGACAGGGGGCGCGGTCAGCCCCAGCATTTT.

This clone was seen a single time. The chain carries TRBV9 and TRBJ2-7; a possible D gene is TRBD2 (6 bases). CDR3 length: 15 residues. Trimming pared 0 bases from V and 2 bases from J, leaving 12 bases between. Germline CDR1 and CDR2: SGDLS and YYNGEE. The CDR3 DNA is TGTGCCAGCAGCGTAGGTAGCGGCCCTGCCTACGAGCAGTACTTC. It specifies CASSVGSGPAYEQYF.

This clone was seen a handful of times. The rearrangement uses TRBV3-1 (or the pseudogene TRBV3-2) and TRBJ2-5; TRBD2 might be the D (6 bases). Germline CDR1 LGHDT, CDR2 YNNKEL (reference sequence). V was pared by 1 base and J by 1 base, with 16 bases between. This CDR3 is built from 17 residues. CDR3 amino acids: CASSQVRIAVLQETQYF. The CDR3 region has the DNA TGTGCCAGCAGCCAAGTAAGGATAGCGGTACTCCAAGAGACCCAGTACTTC.

In DNA, the CDR3 is TGTGCCAGCAGCGTAGGGGGGTATGCGGGCTACACCTTC. Protein product: CASSVGGYAGYTF. This chain uses TRBV9 with TRBJ1-2; tentative D call: TRBD1 (5 bases). Trimming shortened V by 0 bases and J by 8 bases, and 11 bases separated the two germline ends. This CDR3 region has 13 residues. The V gene's germline CDR1 is SGDLS and CDR2 YYNGEE.

The CDR3 nucleotides are TGTGCCAGCTCACCAGAAAGGGGAGTAACTGGAAACACCATATATTTT. Residues: CASSPERGVTGNTIYF. The J gene is TRBJ1-3, the V gene TRBV18; D perhaps matches TRBD1 (5 bases). CDR3 size: 16 residues. The V gene's germline CDR1 is KGHSH and CDR2 LQKENI. The ends were cut back, 2 bases at V and 2 bases at J, with 13 bases in the middle. The full variable domain, its missing parts supplied by reference TRBV18 and TRBJ1-3, is NAGVMQNPRHLVRRRGQEARLRCSPMKGHSHVYWYRQLPEEGLKFMVYLQKENIIDESGMPKERFSAEFPKEGPSILRIQQVVRGDSAAYFCASSPERGVTGNTIYFGEGSWLTVV.

The rearrangement links TRBV7-9 to TRBJ2-1; 10 bases map to TRBD1. Trimming at V came to 5 bases and at J to 6 bases, leaving 10 bases not matched to a gene. The CDR3 is 16 residues long. The germline gives CDR1 SEHNR, CDR2 FQNEAQ (reference sequence). The CDR3 nucleotides read TGTGCCAGCAGCACCTCCGGGACAGGGGTCCCCAATGAGCAGTTCTTC. Residues: CASSTSGTGVPNEQFF.

This rearrangement joins TRBV2 to TRBJ1-5; D not resolved. CDR3 size: 14 residues. The germline gives CDR1 SNHLY, CDR2 FYNNEI. V shed 4 bases and J shed 0 bases, with 7 bases lying between them. CDR3 nucleotide sequence: TGTGCCAGCAGTGGTAGGAATAGCAATCAGCCCCAGCATTTT. Amino acids: CASSGRNSNQPQHF.

The chain uses TRBV2 and TRBJ2-7; TRBD2 matches 9 bases. Per germline, CDR1 SNHLY and CDR2 FYNNEI. The CDR3 has 15 amino acids. The V and J ends lost 7 bases and 0 bases, in that order; junction bases with no gene match: 7. The CDR3 DNA is TGTGCCAGCAAGCGGACTAGCGCACACTCCTACGAGCAGTACTTC. Its translation is CASKRTSAHSYEQYF.

This rearrangement joins TRBV3-1 (or the pseudogene TRBV3-2) to TRBJ2-7; weak D call: TRBD1 (6 bases). Germline lookup yields CDR1 LGHDT and CDR2 YNNKEL (reference sequence). The germline V and J ends were trimmed by 0 bases and 4 bases, with 16 bases remaining between them. The CDR3 covers 16 residues. CDR3 DNA sequence: TGTGCCAGCAGCCAAGATTTGGGGGCTCGGGGTTACGAGCAGTACTTC. Translated, it gives CASSQDLGARGYEQYF.